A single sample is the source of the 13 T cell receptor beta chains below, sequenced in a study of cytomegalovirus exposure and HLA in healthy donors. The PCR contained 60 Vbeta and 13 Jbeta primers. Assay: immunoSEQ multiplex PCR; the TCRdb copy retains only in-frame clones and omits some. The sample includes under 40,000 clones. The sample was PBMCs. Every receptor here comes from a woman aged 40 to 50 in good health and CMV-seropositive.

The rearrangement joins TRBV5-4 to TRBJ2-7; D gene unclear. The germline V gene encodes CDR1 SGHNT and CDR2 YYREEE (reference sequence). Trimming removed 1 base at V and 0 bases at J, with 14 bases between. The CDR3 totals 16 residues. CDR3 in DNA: TGTGCCAGCAGCTTGCTGGCGAGGAAGAGCTCCTACGAGCAGTACTTC. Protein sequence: CASSLLARKSSYEQYF.

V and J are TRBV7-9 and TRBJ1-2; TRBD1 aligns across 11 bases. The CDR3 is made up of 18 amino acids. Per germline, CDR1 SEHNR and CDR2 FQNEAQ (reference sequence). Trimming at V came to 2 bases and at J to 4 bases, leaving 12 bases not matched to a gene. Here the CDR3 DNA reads TGTGCCAGCAGCTTACGTCCGGGACAGGGGGTCAGCAGCTATGGCTACACCTTC. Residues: CASSLRPGQGVSSYGYTF.

In DNA form, the CDR3 reads TGTGCCAGCAGCGTAGGTTCGGCGGATAACGAGCAGTACTTC. Its translation: CASSVGSADNEQYF. The chain recombines TRBV9 with TRBJ2-7; the D is unclear. Per germline, CDR1 SGDLS and CDR2 YYNGEE. The germline V and J ends were trimmed by 0 bases and 5 bases, with 12 bases remaining between them. The CDR3 length is 14 residues.

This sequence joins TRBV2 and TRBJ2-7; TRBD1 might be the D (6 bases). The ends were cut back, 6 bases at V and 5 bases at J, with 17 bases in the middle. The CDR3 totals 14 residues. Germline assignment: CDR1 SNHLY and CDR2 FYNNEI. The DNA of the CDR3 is TGTGCCAGCAGAAGGACAGTCTTCCGGGACGAGCAGTACTTC. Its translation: CASRRTVFRDEQYF. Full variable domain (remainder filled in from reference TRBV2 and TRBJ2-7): EPEVTQTPSHQVTQMGQEVILRCVPISNHLYFYWYRQILGQKVEFLVSFYNNEISEKSEIFDDQFSVERPDGSNFTLKIRSTKLEDSAMYFCASRRTVFRDEQYFGPGTRLTVT.

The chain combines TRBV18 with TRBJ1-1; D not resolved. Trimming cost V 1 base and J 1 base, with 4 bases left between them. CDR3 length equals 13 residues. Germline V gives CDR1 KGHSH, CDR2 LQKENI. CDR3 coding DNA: TGTGCCAGCTCACCACAGCCGAACACTGAAGCTTTCTTT. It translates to CASSPQPNTEAFF.

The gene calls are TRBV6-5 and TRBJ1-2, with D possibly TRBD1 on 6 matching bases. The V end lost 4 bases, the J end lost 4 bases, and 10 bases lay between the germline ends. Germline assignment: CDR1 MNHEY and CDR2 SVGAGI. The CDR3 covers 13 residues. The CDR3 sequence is CASSSQQGYGYTF. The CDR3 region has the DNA TGTGCCAGCAGTTCCCAACAGGGCTATGGCTACACCTTC.

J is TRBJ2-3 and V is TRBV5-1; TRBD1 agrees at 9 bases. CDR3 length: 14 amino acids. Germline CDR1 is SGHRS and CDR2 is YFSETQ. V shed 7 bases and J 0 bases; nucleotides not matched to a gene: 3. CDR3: CASSGTGSTDTQYF. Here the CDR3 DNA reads TGCGCCAGCTCCGGGACAGGGAGCACAGATACGCAGTATTTT.

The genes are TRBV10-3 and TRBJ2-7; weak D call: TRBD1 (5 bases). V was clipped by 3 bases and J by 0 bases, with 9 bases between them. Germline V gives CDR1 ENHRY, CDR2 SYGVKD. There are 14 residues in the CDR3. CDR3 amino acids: CAISEEDSSYEQYF. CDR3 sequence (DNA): TGTGCCATCAGTGAAGAAGACAGCTCCTACGAGCAGTACTTC.

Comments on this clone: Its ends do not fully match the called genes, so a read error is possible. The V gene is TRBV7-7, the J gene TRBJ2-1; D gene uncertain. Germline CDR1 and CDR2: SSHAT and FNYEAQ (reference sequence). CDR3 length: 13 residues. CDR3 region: CASSQLPTSEQFF. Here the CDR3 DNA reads TGTGCTAGCAGCCAACTCCCAACGAGTGAGCAGTTCTTC.

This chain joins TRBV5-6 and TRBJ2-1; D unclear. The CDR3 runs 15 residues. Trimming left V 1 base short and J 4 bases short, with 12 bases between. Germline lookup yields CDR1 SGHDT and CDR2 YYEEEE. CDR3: CASSLSPTVYNEQFF. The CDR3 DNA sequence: TGTGCCAGCAGCTTGAGCCCCACCGTTTACAATGAGCAGTTCTTC.

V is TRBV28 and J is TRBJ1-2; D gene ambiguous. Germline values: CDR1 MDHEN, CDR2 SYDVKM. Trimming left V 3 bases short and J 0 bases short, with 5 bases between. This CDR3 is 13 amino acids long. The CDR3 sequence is CASSFQTNYGYTF. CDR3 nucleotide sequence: TGTGCCAGCAGTTTTCAGACTAACTATGGCTACACCTTC.

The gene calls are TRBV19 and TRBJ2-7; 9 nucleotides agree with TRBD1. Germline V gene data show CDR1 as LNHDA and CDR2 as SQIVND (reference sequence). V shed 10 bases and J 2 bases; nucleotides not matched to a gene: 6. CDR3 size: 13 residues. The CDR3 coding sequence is TGTGCCACCGGACAGGGGCCCACCTACGAGCAGTACTTC. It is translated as CATGQGPTYEQYF.

The CDR3 here is CASGLVVNTNTGELFF. CDR3 DNA sequence: TGTGCTAGTGGTTTGGTTGTCAACACGAACACCGGGGAGCTGTTTTTT. The chain recombines TRBV12-5 with TRBJ2-2; D is unclear. Per the germline V gene, CDR1 is LGHNT and CDR2 is FRNRAP. Between the trimmed V and J ends, which lost 0 bases and 0 bases, there was a span of 8 bases. The CDR3 is 16 amino acids.